This T cell receptor (beta chain) was obtained from a study of cytomegalovirus exposure and HLA in healthy donors. Study-level points and caveats: Specificity of a few CMV-associated chains for CMV antigens was verified in vitro.

Note on this clone: Its antigen remains unknown.

This CDR3 is built from 14 residues. V was clipped by 5 bases and J by 6 bases; unmatched bases: 6. Looked up from germline, CDR1 is SGHRS and CDR2 is YFSETQ. Primers included in the PCR were 60 Vbeta and 13 Jbeta primers. Sequencing used immunoSEQ multiplex PCR; TCRdb keeps in-frame clones, though not all of them. The sample holds 150,000 or so clones, 70% to 85% seen once. What was sequenced was PBMCs. This clonotype originated in a man aged 50 or older in good health and CMV-seropositive. The J gene is TRBJ2-2, the V gene TRBV5-1, with 8 bases identical to TRBD1. The CDR3 DNA is TGCGCCAGCAGATATGACAGGGGCGCCGGGGAGCTGTTTTTT. This sequence encodes CASRYDRGAGELFF.